A selection of T cell receptor beta chains follows, all from one sample in a study of T cell responses to AZD1222 COVID-19 vaccine. Assay: immunoSEQ multiplex PCR; the TCRdb copy retains only in-frame clones and omits some. The table lists about 180,000 clones, about 89% of them singletons. The source was peripheral blood, collected on day 0 of AZD1222 vaccination. These receptors were collected from an adult in good health. Each CDR3 is given with its conserved first and last residue. Each record gives: clone size, V gene, J gene, CDR3 protein. Expanded clones are given a class, and other clones once, few, many or no size at all.

NA	TRBV25-1	TRBJ1-2	CASSKMGGAQYGYTF
NA	TRBV3-1/TRBV3-2	TRBJ2-5	CASSHNPRQETQYF
NA	TRBV27	TRBJ1-4	CASSLGGDEKLFF
NA	TRBV2	TRBJ2-5	CASTAGQETQYF
NA	TRBV23-1	TRBJ1-2	CASSEGRLYGYTF
NA	TRBV3-1/TRBV3-2	TRBJ1-5	CANEEITVQPQHF
NA	TRBV27	TRBJ2-1	CASSPPPYNEQFF
NA	TRBV19	TRBJ2-1	CASSMGLAVTNAYNEQFF
NA	TRBV10-3	TRBJ2-2	CASNRNTGELFF
NA	TRBV27	TRBJ1-5	CASSLGAVNNQPQHF
NA	TRBV5-1	TRBJ2-5	CASSLGVGQGETQYF
NA	TRBV4-3	TRBJ2-7	CASSQGTGVPYEQYF
NA	TRBV30	TRBJ1-2	CACDRGSYGYTF
NA	TRBV9	TRBJ2-7	CASSVGWSSSEQYF
NA	TRBV14	TRBJ1-4	CASSQVGTGNEKLFF
few	TRBV24-1	TRBJ1-2	CATSEGEPVVYGYTF
NA	TRBV2	TRBJ1-2	CASTGQQWYYGYTF
NA	TRBV3-1/TRBV3-2	TRBJ1-3	CASSQRTVSGNTIYF
NA	TRBV5-1	TRBJ1-6	CASSLATGLGTSPLHF
NA	TRBV28	TRBJ1-1	CASGTVNTEAFF
NA	TRBV13	TRBJ2-3	CASSTRDPTDTQYF
NA	TRBV29-1	TRBJ2-2	CSVGGGRDTGELFF
NA	TRBV2	TRBJ2-3	CASSEGDRDWADTQYF
NA	TRBV2	TRBJ1-5	CASRGWGQGSQPQHF
NA	TRBV6-6	TRBJ2-7	CASSQGTPNYEQYF
NA	TRBV19	TRBJ2-7	CASGGLGSGEQYF
NA	TRBV7-2	TRBJ2-1	CASSLEIIQGNEQFF
NA	TRBV6-5	TRBJ1-5	CASSGTGGQPQHF
NA	TRBV7-9	TRBJ2-1	CASSLTSYEQFF
NA	TRBV2	TRBJ1-4	CASSESGGNEKLFF
NA	TRBV24-1	TRBJ2-1	CATSDYYRGRDEQFF
NA	TRBV9	TRBJ1-1	CASSLSPEGTEAFF
NA	TRBV13	TRBJ2-7	CASSAPRGIYEQYF
NA	TRBV2	TRBJ1-5	CASSGGEDAQHF
NA	TRBV5-1	TRBJ2-1	CASSLAWLSDKFF
NA	TRBV5-1	TRBJ1-3	CASTLAISGNTIYF
NA	TRBV10-1	TRBJ1-6	CASSEDRSNSPLHF
NA	TRBV5-6	TRBJ2-7	CASSHTVGSYEQYF
NA	TRBV10-3	TRBJ1-3	CAISAGQGHGNTIYF
NA	TRBV30	TRBJ1-1	CACRAPGNTEAFF
NA	TRBV4-3	TRBJ2-3	CASSQNPGQGTDTQYF
few	TRBV19	TRBJ2-1	CASNRGELDEQFF
NA	TRBV7-2	TRBJ1-5	CASSSLTVSNQPQHF
NA	TRBV6-5	TRBJ1-2	CASTPMDYGYTF
NA	TRBV30	TRBJ2-7	CAWSVASYEQYF
NA	TRBV30	TRBJ1-5	CAWQTGGDGQPQHF
NA	TRBV15	TRBJ1-1	CATSPRDRADTEAFF
NA	TRBV30	TRBJ2-5	CAWSIRTGETQYF
NA	TRBV29-1	TRBJ2-2	CSVKVTGELFF
NA	TRBV9	TRBJ2-7	CASGSRDNTYEQYF
NA	TRBV7-8	TRBJ1-6	CASSLAGNNSPLHF
NA	TRBV27	TRBJ2-1	CASSLRQRVNEQFF
NA	TRBV6-2/TRBV6-3	TRBJ2-1	CASSYTRTSGRDYNEQFF
NA	TRBV9	TRBJ2-1	CASSPPSGRADEQFF
once	TRBV5-4	TRBJ2-6	CASSSRGGGSGANVLTF
once	TRBV4-1	TRBJ2-1	CASSQIGTNSYNEQFF
NA	TRBV4-1	TRBJ1-1	CASNLFLGGVVNTEAFF